A single sample is the source of the 21 T cell receptor beta chains below, sequenced in a study of radiotherapy plus CTLA-4 blockade in lung cancer. The assay was immunoSEQ multiplex PCR, and TCRdb's table has in-frame clones only and misses some. The repertoire includes roughly 75,000 clones, more than 80% of them detected once, and approximately 0.73% sits in the top ten. The sample was peripheral blood, taken from a patient treated with radiotherapy plus ipilimumab. The receptors come from a human donor with non-small cell lung cancer who had stable disease on radiotherapy plus ipilimumab.

This chain joins TRBV27 and TRBJ2-3, with D perhaps matching TRBD1 or TRBD2 (5 bases each). Looked up from germline, CDR1 is MNHEY and CDR2 is SMNVEV (reference sequence). Trimming pared 1 base from V and 5 bases from J, leaving 13 bases between. The CDR3 covers 15 residues. CDR3 DNA: TGTGCCAGCAGTTTATGGCCGGGGCAGGGAGATACGCAGTATTTT. The encoded protein is CASSLWPGQGDTQYF.

In its sample, this clone was seen once. V is TRBV19 and J is TRBJ1-5, with 7 bases identical to TRBD1. Trimming at V came to 6 bases and at J to 3 bases, leaving 5 bases not matched to a gene. The CDR3 sequence is 14 residues long. Looked up from germline, CDR1 is LNHDA and CDR2 is SQIVND (reference sequence). For the CDR3, the DNA is TGTGCCAGTAGCGGGGGACAGAACAATCAGCCCCAGCATTTT. Translating it yields CASSGGQNNQPQHF. Based on the CDR3 plus reference TRBV19 and TRBJ1-5, the full variable domain is DGGITQSPKYLFRKEGQNVTLSCEQNLNHDAMYWYRQDPGQGLRLIYYSQIVNDFQKGDIAEGYSVSREKKESFPLTVTSAQKNPTAFYLCASSGGQNNQPQHFGDGTRLSIL.

V gene TRBV28 combines with J gene TRBJ2-1; 14 nucleotides match TRBD2. V was pared by 6 bases and J by 3 bases, with 7 bases of the junction left unmatched. The V gene's germline CDR1 is MDHEN and CDR2 SYDVKM. This CDR3 contains 17 residues. CDR3 sequence reads: CASRTSGRALGYNEQFF. CDR3 sequence (DNA): TGTGCCAGCAGGACTAGCGGGAGGGCCCTTGGCTACAATGAGCAGTTCTTC.

The chain recombines TRBV7-2 with TRBJ2-3, with 8 positions matching TRBD2. The CDR3 extends over 13 amino acids. Germline assignment: CDR1 SGHTA and CDR2 FQGNSA. V lost 5 bases to trimming and J lost 11 bases; unmatched junction nucleotides: 9. This CDR3 reads CASSPGLALMQYF. The CDR3 DNA reads TGTGCCAGCAGCCCCGGACTAGCCCTAATGCAGTATTTT. Filled out from reference TRBV7-2 and TRBJ2-3, the complete variable domain reads GAGVSQSPSNKVTEKGKDVELRCDPISGHTALYWYRQSLGQGLEFLIYFQGNSAPDKSGLPSDRFSAERTGGSVSTLTIQRTQQEDSAVYLCASSPGLALMQYFGPGTRLTVL.

This chain uses TRBV5-1 with TRBJ1-1; D perhaps matches TRBD1 (6 bases). CDR1 is SGHRS and CDR2 is YFSETQ in the germline V gene. Between the trimmed V and J ends, which lost 3 bases and 5 bases, there was a span of 17 bases. This CDR3 has 15 residues. CDR3 DNA: TGCGCCAGCAGCTCAGTACAGGGAAAGGGGACTGAAGCTTTCTTT. Encoded protein: CASSSVQGKGTEAFF.

The J gene is TRBJ2-2, the V gene TRBV10-1; D gene uncertain. Trimming pared 6 bases from V and 5 bases from J, leaving 10 bases between. The CDR3 runs to 13 residues. Per the germline V gene, CDR1 is WNHNN and CDR2 is SYGVQD (reference sequence). CDR3 residues: CASRRTGTGELFF. The CDR3 nucleotides are TGCGCCAGCAGAAGAACCGGGACCGGGGAGCTGTTTTTT.

V and J are TRBV7-9 and TRBJ1-1, with 7 nucleotides matching TRBD1. The CDR3 is made up of 15 amino acids. J lost 5 bases, V lost 6 bases, and 12 bases had no gene match. Per the germline V gene, CDR1 is SEHNR and CDR2 is FQNEAQ (reference sequence). DNA for the CDR3: TGTGCCAGCAGTTCTACGACAGGGATGGGGACTGAAGCTTTCTTT. This sequence encodes CASSSTTGMGTEAFF.

The chain employs TRBV7-8 and TRBJ2-7; possible D gene TRBD2, 5 bases. The CDR3 consists of 13 residues. The V and J ends lost 5 bases and 4 bases respectively, with 12 bases between them. The germline CDR1 and CDR2 sequences are SGHVS and FQNEAQ. The CDR3, as DNA: TGTGCCAGCAGCCAGAGCGGTGGGTACGAGCAGTACTTC. Translation gives CASSQSGGYEQYF.

The CDR3 DNA is TGCGCCAGCAGCCAAGGGTCAGGGGGGCGTGAAAAACTGTTTTTT. This encodes CASSQGSGGREKLFF. The chain carries TRBV4-1 and TRBJ1-4; 7 nucleotides match TRBD1. The CDR3 covers 15 residues. Germline V gene lookup returns CDR1 MGHRA and CDR2 YSYEKL. After removal of 1 base from V and 7 bases from J, the junction contained 6 bases not matched to a gene.

This chain links TRBV7-3 with TRBJ2-3, with 9 bases lining up with TRBD2. CDR3 length equals 14 residues. CDR1 and CDR2 (germline): SGHTA, FQGTGA. The ends lost 1 base at V and 6 bases at J; junction bases unmatched: 2. The CDR3 DNA reads as TGTGCCAGCAGCTTAAGCGGGAGGGGCGATACGCAGTATTTT. Translating it yields CASSLSGRGDTQYF.

The chain recombines TRBV5-1 with TRBJ2-7, with TRBD1 matching over 9 bases. The trim removed 0 bases at V and 5 bases at J, leaving 6 bases unmatched. The CDR3 spans 15 residues. From germline, CDR1 is SGHRS and CDR2 YFSETQ. The DNA of the CDR3 is TGCGCCAGCAGCTTGGATACAGGGGGCGGCGACGAGCAGTACTTC. Protein: CASSLDTGGGDEQYF.

This chain uses TRBV6-5 with TRBJ2-1; 10 bases agree with TRBD1. CDR3 length equals 13 residues. V lost 10 bases to trimming and J lost 8 bases; unmatched junction nucleotides: 8. Per the germline V gene, CDR1 is MNHEY and CDR2 is SVGAGI. The CDR3 DNA follows: TGTGCCACCTGCGAGACAGGGGGCGATGAGCAGTTCTTC. Amino acid sequence: CATCETGGDEQFF.

V and J are TRBV5-6 and TRBJ2-7, with 12 bases fitting TRBD2. After removal of 0 bases from V and 5 bases from J, the junction contained 3 bases not matched to a gene. Per germline, CDR1 SGHDT and CDR2 YYEEEE. This CDR3 is built from 15 residues. CDR3 region: CASSLETSGGHEQYF. The CDR3 nucleotides are TGTGCCAGCAGCTTGGAGACTAGCGGGGGCCACGAGCAGTACTTC. The full variable domain, completed using reference TRBV5-6 and TRBJ2-7, is DAGVTQSPTHLIKTRGQQVTLRCSPKSGHDTVSWYQQALGQGPQFIFQYYEEEERQRGNFPDRFSGHQFPNYSSELNVNALLLGDSALYLCASSLETSGGHEQYFGPGTRLTVT.

V gene TRBV23-1 combines with J gene TRBJ1-2; no firm D call. TRBV23-1 falls under the ORF class, with uncertain function. The CDR3 runs 14 residues. The V end was cut by 2 bases, the J end by 4 bases, with 11 bases between. CDR3 bases: TGCGCCAGCAGTCAAAACCGCGGAGGCTATGGCTACACCTTC. Residues: CASSQNRGGYGYTF.

The chain couples TRBV18 to TRBJ2-7; a possible D gene is TRBD2 (5 bases). The CDR3 totals 13 residues. V was clipped by 3 bases and J by 1 base, with 7 bases between them. The germline V gene has CDR1 KGHSH and CDR2 LQKENI. CDR3 sequence: CASSPTGSYEQYF. The CDR3 DNA reads TGTGCCAGCTCACCGACGGGGTCCTACGAGCAGTACTTC.

The V call is TRBV19, the J call TRBJ2-3; D is ambiguous. The germline CDR1 and CDR2 sequences are LNHDA and SQIVND (reference sequence). Between the trimmed V and J ends, which lost 8 bases and 2 bases, there was a span of 14 bases. The CDR3 length is 14 residues. The CDR3 spells CASVPTGTTDTQYF. CDR3 nucleotide sequence: TGTGCCAGTGTCCCTACGGGTACCACAGATACGCAGTATTTT.

The rearrangement links TRBV9 to TRBJ1-1, with D maybe TRBD1 (6 bases). This CDR3 is built from 15 residues. Trimming cost V 0 bases and J 5 bases, with 14 bases left between them. Germline values: CDR1 SGDLS, CDR2 YYNGEE. The DNA of the CDR3 is TGTGCCAGCAGCGTAGCGAGGGTAGGGGGGACTGAAGCTTTCTTT. This encodes CASSVARVGGTEAFF.

Only a few counts were recorded for this clone. The rearrangement joins TRBV9 to TRBJ2-5; possible D gene TRBD1, 5 bases. This CDR3 spans 14 amino acids. Germline CDR1 SGDLS, CDR2 YYNGEE. The V end was cut by 4 bases, the J end by 1 base, with 11 bases between. CDR3 bases: TGTGCCAGCAGCCCCCGACAGACCCAAGAGACCCAGTACTTC. This gives the protein CASSPRQTQETQYF.

The chain carries TRBV7-9 and TRBJ2-2; D is ambiguous. The CDR3 is made up of 16 amino acids. V shed 1 base and J shed 0 bases, with 9 bases lying between them. CDR1 is SEHNR and CDR2 is FQNEAQ in the germline V gene (reference sequence). The CDR3 nucleotides read TGTGCCAGCAGCTTAGGGGATGGGGCGAACACCGGGGAGCTGTTTTTT. Its translation is CASSLGDGANTGELFF.

The gene calls are TRBV4-2 and TRBJ1-1; a possible D gene is TRBD1 (5 bases). Germline V gene lookup returns CDR1 LGHNA and CDR2 YNFKEQ. The CDR3 spans 16 residues. Trimming took off 2 bases at V and 2 bases at J, with 15 bases between the two ends. CDR3 bases: TGTGCCAGCAGCCAAACTCCTAAGGGGAGTAACACTGAAGCTTTCTTT. It specifies CASSQTPKGSNTEAFF.

Only one count was recorded for this clone. V gene TRBV7-9 combines with J gene TRBJ1-1, with D unresolved. Germline values: CDR1 SEHNR, CDR2 FQNEAQ (reference sequence). The CDR3 consists of 12 residues. V gave up 5 bases and J gave up 7 bases, with 11 bases separating them. CDR3 sequence: CASSERVGEAFF. The CDR3 coding sequence is TGTGCCAGCAGCGAAAGGGTGGGTGAAGCTTTCTTT.